Following are 27 T cell receptor beta chains from one sample sequenced in a study of CD8 T cells in ankylosing spondylitis. TCRdb itself ran the 5' RACE reads through MiXCR, one entry per CDR3 protein. The sample lists 200,000 to 300,000 distinct CDR3 sequences, 10% seen once, with 2% to 3% in the top ten. The sample was blood, either unsorted or a sorted T cell fraction (not recorded which). These receptors came from a male donor with ankylosing spondylitis or in good health (not recorded which).

This clonotype was observed at least ten times. The chain uses TRBV10-3 and TRBJ2-1, with 13 bases lining up with TRBD2. The CDR3 length is 14 residues. V shed 10 bases and J 6 bases; nucleotides not matched to a gene: 6. The germline V gene encodes CDR1 ENHRY and CDR2 SYGVKD. The CDR3 DNA reads TGTGCCACTGTAGGGACTAGCGGGATCAATGAGCAGTTCTTC. Translating gives CATVGTSGINEQFF.

The chain couples TRBV20-1 to TRBJ2-6; D remains unclear. The germline CDR1 and CDR2 sequences are DFQATT and SNEGSKA (reference sequence). This CDR3 region has 14 residues. V lost 0 bases and J lost 4, with 7 bases in between. CDR3 sequence (DNA): TGCAGTGCTAGAGAGGGAAGCGGGGCCAACGTCCTGACTTTC. Its protein product is CSAREGSGANVLTF.

This clonotype was seen a single time. A much larger clone lies one base from this, so it may be a read error. This chain links TRBV20-1 with TRBJ2-7; D possibly uses TRBD1 or TRBD2 (5 bases each). Germline V CDR1 and CDR2: DFQATT, SNEGSKA (reference sequence). Trimming removed 3 bases from V and 7 bases from J, with 22 bases in between. The length of the CDR3 is 15 residues. CDR3 DNA: TGCAGTGCTAGCGTCGTCAGGGACCCCGTGTCGGAGCAGTACTTC. Translated, it gives CSASVVRDPVSEQYF.

In its sample, this clonotype was seen many times. V and J are TRBV24-1 and TRBJ2-5, with 7 positions matching TRBD2. V was pared by 3 bases and J by 4 bases, with 4 bases of the junction left unmatched. Germline lookup yields CDR1 KGHDR and CDR2 SFDVKD. The CDR3 runs 14 residues. The CDR3 nucleotides read TGTGCCACCAGTGATGCCGCGGGGGTAGAGACCCAGTACTTC. Translation gives CATSDAAGVETQYF.

This clonotype was recorded at least ten times. The chain links TRBV2 to TRBJ1-1; 8 nucleotides align to TRBD1. The CDR3 has 21 amino acids. Losses at the gene ends were 6 bases for V and 4 bases for J; bases not matched to a gene: 28. The germline gives CDR1 SNHLY, CDR2 FYNNEI. Written as DNA, the CDR3 is TGTGCCAGCAGCCACACCTCGCCGGGACAGGCTGTACGGGAGTCGGCCACTGAAGCTTTCTTT. This sequence encodes CASSHTSPGQAVRESATEAFF.

This clonotype was recorded at least ten times. The gene calls are TRBV10-3 and TRBJ2-7; TRBD2 matches at 10 bases. Germline trimming cut 6 bases from V and 3 bases from J; bases unmatched to any gene: 5. Per germline, CDR1 ENHRY and CDR2 SYGVKD. CDR3 length: 14 residues. The CDR3 DNA reads as TGTGCCATCAGCCTAGCGGGAGAGGTCTACGAGCAGTACTTC. Protein: CAISLAGEVYEQYF.

This clonotype was detected ten times or more. The rearrangement joins TRBV5-1 to TRBJ2-3; 10 nucleotides agree with TRBD2. The ends lost 1 base at V and 0 bases at J; junction bases unmatched: 5. Germline loops: CDR1 SGHRS, CDR2 YFSETQ. The CDR3 contains 17 residues. The CDR3 DNA reads TGCGCCAGCAGCTTGTCGGGACTAGCGACTAGCACAGATACGCAGTATTTT. Its protein product is CASSLSGLATSTDTQYF.

This clonotype was counted at least ten times. The J gene is TRBJ2-7, the V gene TRBV29-1, with D possibly being TRBD1 (6 bases). V was shortened by 6 bases and J by 3 bases, with 12 bases between the two germline ends. The CDR3 has 12 residues. Germline V CDR1 and CDR2: SQVTM, ANQGSEA. CDR3 DNA sequence: TGCAGCGTGGGGGCCCAAGTCTACGAGCAGTACTTC. Translated, it gives CSVGAQVYEQYF.

The chain joins TRBV3-1 to TRBJ1-5, with a tentative D call TRBD1 (6 bases). With 3 bases removed from V and 1 base from J, the gap between germline ends came to 10 bases. The CDR3 is 15 amino acids. Germline CDR1 LGHDT, CDR2 YNNKEL (reference sequence). The CDR3 DNA reads TGTGCCAGCAGCCAGGGAGGGGGAAGCAATCAGCCCCAGCATTTT. Translated: CASSQGGGSNQPQHF. The full variable domain, rest sourced from reference TRBV3-1 and TRBJ1-5, is DTAVSQTPKYLVTQMGNDKSIKCEQNLGHDTMYWYKQDSKKFLKIMFSYNNKELIINETVPNRFSPKSPDKAHLNLHINSLELGDSAVYFCASSQGGGSNQPQHFGDGTRLSIL.

This clonotype has at least ten counts. The chain joins TRBV20-1 to TRBJ2-5; no clear D. Per germline, CDR1 DFQATT and CDR2 SNEGSKA (reference sequence). The V and J ends lost 2 bases and 1 base respectively, with 8 bases between them. The CDR3 is 13 residues long. The CDR3 coding sequence is TGCAGTGCTAGACCAGTTACCCAAGAGACCCAGTACTTC. Translating it yields CSARPVTQETQYF.

This clonotype was found many times. V and J are TRBV3-1 and TRBJ2-1, with TRBD2 identical over 9 bases. In germline, CDR1 is LGHDT, CDR2 YNNKEL (reference sequence). V lost 4 bases and J lost 10; bases outside the gene matches: 17. The CDR3 spans 17 residues. The chain's CDR3 is CASSRVDSGRVVKEQFF. Here the CDR3 DNA reads TGTGCCAGCAGCCGGGTCGATAGCGGGAGAGTGGTAAAGGAGCAGTTCTTC.

Many counts were recorded for this clonotype. CDR3 DNA: TGTGCCAGCAGGACCCGGGGGAACACTGAAGCTTTCTTT. Residues: CASRTRGNTEAFF. This chain uses TRBV27 with TRBJ1-1; D call uncertain. Germline lookup yields CDR1 MNHEY and CDR2 SMNVEV (reference sequence). CDR3 size: 13 residues. V lost 6 bases, J lost 1 base, and 9 bases lay in between.

In its sample, this clonotype was seen many times. The chain recombines TRBV3-1 with TRBJ2-1, with 8 positions matching TRBD2. Looked up from germline, CDR1 is LGHDT and CDR2 is YNNKEL (reference sequence). The V segment lost 1 base and the J segment 7 bases; nucleotides outside the gene matches: 6. This CDR3 region has 15 residues. The CDR3 sequence is CASSQGAGVGNEQFF. Here the CDR3 DNA reads TGTGCCAGCAGCCAAGGAGCGGGAGTAGGGAATGAGCAGTTCTTC.

This clonotype occurred many times. This chain uses TRBV6-6 with TRBJ1-1; TRBD1 might be the D (5 bases). Deletions cut 5 bases from V and 7 bases from J, with 11 bases between. Germline CDR1 and CDR2: MNHNY and SVGAGI (reference sequence). The length of the CDR3 is 12 residues. The CDR3 loop is CASSPRAVEAFF. The DNA of the CDR3 is TGTGCCAGCAGTCCCAGGGCAGTTGAAGCTTTCTTT.

In this sample, this clonotype turned up a few times. V gene TRBV7-9 combines with J gene TRBJ1-4, with TRBD1 as a possible D gene (6 bases). Deletions cut 8 bases from V and 0 bases from J, with 7 bases between. The CDR3 covers 13 residues. The germline gives CDR1 SEHNR, CDR2 FQNEAQ (reference sequence). The CDR3 region has the DNA TGTGCCAGCCGGACAGCAACTAATGAAAAACTGTTTTTT. Its translation is CASRTATNEKLFF.

This clonotype came up many times. The DNA of the CDR3 is TGTGCCAGCAGCTCAATAAACAGGGACCACGAGCAGTACTTC. Translating it yields CASSSINRDHEQYF. The V and J genes are TRBV5-5 and TRBJ2-7, with a possible D match to TRBD1 (6 bases). The CDR3 extends over 14 amino acids. Germline values: CDR1 SGHKS, CDR2 YYEKEE (reference sequence). The ends were cut back, 3 bases at V and 5 bases at J, with 15 bases in the middle.

This clonotype was found many times. V usage is TRBV21-1 and J usage is TRBJ2-7; whether TRBD1, the table's D call, matches the DNA was not checked. TRBV21-1 is given as a pseudogene. This CDR3 comprises 17 residues. CDR3 amino acids: CASNGFLGGAEGYEQYF. The CDR3 bases are TGTGCCAGCAACGGTTTCTTGGGGGGAGCAGAAGGCTACGAGCAGTACTTC.

This clonotype was recorded many times. The V and J genes are TRBV7-2 and TRBJ1-1, with 7 bases matching TRBD1. The length of the CDR3 is 14 residues. After removal of 5 bases from V and 5 bases from J, the junction contained 8 bases not matched to a gene. The germline V gene encodes CDR1 SGHTA and CDR2 FQGNSA. The CDR3 loop is CASSPQRGRTEAFF. CDR3 nucleotides: TGTGCCAGCAGCCCCCAGAGGGGGCGAACTGAAGCTTTCTTT.

Ten or more counts support this clonotype. The chain links TRBV3-1 to TRBJ2-5; 8 bases are a match to TRBD1. The CDR3 loop spans 13 amino acids. V gave up 8 bases and J gave up 2 bases; unmatched junction bases: 4. CDR1 is LGHDT, CDR2 YNNKEL, per germline (reference sequence). The CDR3 region has the DNA TGTGCCAGCGCCGGGACAGGACAAGAGACCCAGTACTTC. Amino acids: CASAGTGQETQYF.

Ten or more counts support this clonotype. The chain has TRBV11-3 and TRBJ1-1; no firm D call. Germline V gene lookup returns CDR1 SGHNT and CDR2 YENEEA. CDR3 size: 12 residues. V was trimmed by 0 bases and J by 5 bases, leaving 4 bases between them. CDR3 protein: CASSLDQTEAFF. In DNA, the CDR3 is TGTGCCAGCAGCTTAGACCAGACTGAAGCTTTCTTT.

This rearrangement joins TRBV19 to TRBJ2-3; 7 bases map to TRBD2. The ends lost 3 bases at V and 0 bases at J; junction bases unmatched: 3. The CDR3 consists of 15 residues. Germline loops: CDR1 LNHDA, CDR2 SQIVND (reference sequence). The CDR3 is CASSISSGSTDTQYF. For the CDR3, the DNA is TGTGCCAGTAGTATCTCTAGCGGTAGCACAGATACGCAGTATTTT.

In its sample, this clonotype was seen a few times. The rearrangement links TRBV12-3 or TRBV12-4 to TRBJ2-2; D tentatively fits TRBD1 or TRBD2 (5 bases each). V lost 6 bases, J lost 4 bases, and 15 bases lay in between. The CDR3 spans 15 residues. The CDR3 sequence: CASREETVFTGELFF. The CDR3 nucleotides are TGTGCCAGCAGGGAGGAGACAGTTTTCACCGGGGAGCTGTTTTTT.

The rearrangement uses TRBV2 and TRBJ2-3; D is ambiguous. The CDR3 consists of 17 residues. The germline V and J ends were trimmed by 3 bases and 3 bases, with 19 bases remaining between them. Germline V CDR1 and CDR2: SNHLY, FYNNEI. CDR3 sequence reads: CASSDALLTVGTDTQYF. In nucleotides, the CDR3 is TGTGCCAGCAGTGACGCCCTCCTAACGGTGGGTACAGATACGCAGTATTTT.

This clonotype has ten or more counts. DNA of the CDR3: TGTGCCAGCAGTGTATCATCAGGGGGTTACGAGCAGTACTTC. It yields the protein CASSVSSGGYEQYF. V is TRBV12-3 or TRBV12-4 and J is TRBJ2-7; 7 bases line up with TRBD1. V gave up 5 bases and J gave up 4 bases; unmatched junction bases: 8. The CDR3 runs 14 residues.

There are many counts of this clonotype. V is TRBV20-1 and J is TRBJ2-1; the match to TRBD2 covers 14 bases. The CDR3 runs to 15 residues. CDR1 is DFQATT, CDR2 SNEGSKA, per germline (reference sequence). V was pared by 5 bases and J by 8 bases, with 8 bases of the junction left unmatched. CDR3 residues: CSAPRLAGGIYEQFF. CDR3 in DNA: TGCAGTGCTCCTAGACTAGCGGGAGGGATCTATGAGCAGTTCTTC.

The V gene is TRBV6-5, the J gene TRBJ1-2, with D uncertain. Per the germline V gene, CDR1 is MNHEY and CDR2 is SVGAGI. Between the trimmed V and J ends, which lost 0 bases and 8 bases, there was a span of 7 bases. The CDR3 has 12 residues. DNA of the CDR3: TGTGCCAGCAGTTACTCGAGAGAGGGCTACACCTTC. It encodes CASSYSREGYTF.

This clonotype appeared many times. This chain joins TRBV20-1 and TRBJ2-7; tentative D call: TRBD2 (5 bases). CDR1 and CDR2 from the germline V gene are DFQATT and SNEGSKA (reference sequence). V dropped 0 bases and J dropped 2 bases, with 20 bases sitting between them. The CDR3 consists of 17 residues. The CDR3 is CSARDHLAGALPYEQYF. For the CDR3, the DNA is TGCAGTGCTAGAGATCATTTGGCGGGTGCCCTCCCCTACGAGCAGTACTTC.